This T cell receptor beta chain appears in the sequencing data of a study of T cell responses to AZD1222 COVID-19 vaccine. The V gene lost 5 bases and the J gene lost 4 bases, with 15 bases spanning the gap. The CDR3 consists of 15 residues. Germline values: CDR1 MDHEN, CDR2 SYDVKM. On this clone: Its antigen is currently unknown.

Overall study results and limits: Mapped onto spike, vaccine-associated CD4 TCRs spanned it and were dominant at 160-218 and 743-854. It was only after the peak T cell response that any repertoires were sampled.

The data were produced by immunoSEQ multiplex PCR, yet TCRdb's version contains in-frame clones alone and is incomplete. The sample records fewer than 150,000 clones, around nine tenths being singletons. The receptor was derived from an adult who received the AZD1222 COVID-19 vaccine. This chain joins TRBV28 and TRBJ1-3; weak D call: TRBD1 (6 bases). This sample comprised peripheral blood, obtained 28 days after the second AZD1222 dose. The CDR3 is CASSPTDRRGNTIYF. CDR3 DNA: TGTGCCAGCAGTCCAACTGACAGGCGAGGAAACACCATATATTTT.